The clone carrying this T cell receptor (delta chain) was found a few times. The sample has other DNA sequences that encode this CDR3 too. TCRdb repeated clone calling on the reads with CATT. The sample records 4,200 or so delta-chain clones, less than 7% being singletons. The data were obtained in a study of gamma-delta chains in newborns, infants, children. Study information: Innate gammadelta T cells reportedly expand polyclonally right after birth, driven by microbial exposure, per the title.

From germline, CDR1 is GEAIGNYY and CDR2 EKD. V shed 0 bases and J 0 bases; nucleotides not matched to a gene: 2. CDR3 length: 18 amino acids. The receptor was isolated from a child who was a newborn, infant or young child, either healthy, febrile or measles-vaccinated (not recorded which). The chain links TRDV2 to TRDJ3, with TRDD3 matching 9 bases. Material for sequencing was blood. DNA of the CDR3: TGTGCCTGTGACACCATGGGGGATAGCTCCTGGGACACCCGACAGATGTTTTTC. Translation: CACDTMGDSSWDTRQMFF.